The 29 T cell receptor beta chains in this list originate from one sample, sequenced in a study of OX40 agonist ivuxolimab in advanced cancers. Measured with immunoSEQ multiplex PCR; TCRdb has only the in-frame clones, and not every one. The data contain around 80,000 clones, 85% to 90% of them singletons. Specimen: CD4+ or CD8+ T cells sorted from blood, collected in a trial of the OX40 agonist ivuxolimab. The receptor set was obtained from an adult with an advanced solid tumor such as melanoma, head and neck, liver or kidney cancer.

This chain links TRBV7-6 with TRBJ1-5; D is ambiguous. Germline CDR1 is SGHVS and CDR2 is FNYEAQ. CDR3 size: 14 residues. The V end lost 5 bases, the J end lost 8 bases, and 16 bases lay between the germline ends. As DNA, the CDR3 is TGTGCCAGCAGCCCACACGGCGAAGATGAGCCCCAGCATTTT. It encodes CASSPHGEDEPQHF.

The V gene is TRBV19, the J gene TRBJ2-7; the D gene is possibly TRBD1 (6 bases). This CDR3 contains 13 residues. The germline V and J ends were trimmed by 3 bases and 9 bases, with 15 bases remaining between them. Per the germline V gene, CDR1 is LNHDA and CDR2 is SQIVND (reference sequence). This CDR3 reads CASSISGIQGQYF. The CDR3 nucleotides are TGTGCCAGTAGTATCTCAGGCATACAGGGGCAGTACTTC.

V usage is TRBV11-1 and J usage is TRBJ1-2; TRBD1 matches at 9 bases. The germline V gene encodes CDR1 SGHAT and CDR2 FQDESV (reference sequence). The CDR3 is 18 amino acids. Unmatched junction bases numbered 18, after V lost 5 bases and J lost 5 bases. CDR3 in amino acids: CASSPGLTGTGMWYGYTF. The CDR3 nucleotides read TGTGCCAGCAGCCCCGGTTTGACCGGGACAGGGATGTGGTATGGCTACACCTTC.

The chain links TRBV19 to TRBJ1-2; 7 nucleotides align to TRBD1. This CDR3 has 16 amino acids. Germline assignment: CDR1 LNHDA and CDR2 SQIVND (reference sequence). V was clipped by 6 bases and J by 8 bases; unmatched bases: 18. Here the CDR3 reads CASSHVTPGRGYGYTF. CDR3 DNA sequence: TGTGCCAGTAGCCATGTCACGCCTGGCAGGGGGTACGGCTACACCTTC. Looking up the rest from reference TRBV19 and TRBJ1-2 gives the full variable domain: DGGITQSPKYLFRKEGQNVTLSCEQNLNHDAMYWYRQDPGQGLRLIYYSQIVNDFQKGDIAEGYSVSREKKESFPLTVTSAQKNPTAFYLCASSHVTPGRGYGYTFGSGTRLTVV.

CDR3 DNA: TGTGCCACCAGCAGAGACAGACAGCAGGGGGGAAGAAATGAAAAACTGTTTTTT. It yields the protein CATSRDRQQGGRNEKLFF. This chain uses TRBV15 with TRBJ1-4, with 7 bases lining up with TRBD1. The CDR3 has 18 amino acids. V lost 0 bases, J lost 5 bases, and 12 bases stayed unmatched. CDR1 is LNHNV and CDR2 is YYDKDF in the germline V gene (reference sequence).

V usage is TRBV7-2 and J usage is TRBJ2-1; weak D call: TRBD2 (6 bases). V lost 5 bases, J lost 0 bases, and 14 bases lay in between. Germline lookup yields CDR1 SGHTA and CDR2 FQGNSA. CDR3 length: 16 residues. The CDR3 DNA sequence: TGTGCCAGCAGCCCCTGGGCGGGGAGCTCCTACAATGAGCAGTTCTTC. Translation: CASSPWAGSSYNEQFF.

V is TRBV2 and J is TRBJ2-5; TRBD1 agrees at 11 bases. Germline V gene sequence: CDR1 SNHLY, CDR2 FYNNEI. This CDR3 has 14 residues. J lost 5 bases, V lost 7 bases, and 6 bases had no gene match. The CDR3 is CASTKDRGHETQYF. The CDR3 region has the DNA TGTGCCAGCACAAAGGACAGGGGGCACGAGACCCAGTACTTC.

The CDR3 DNA sequence: TGTGCCAGCAGCTTATGGAGTGGCGTCTCCAATGAGCAGTTCTTC. Translation: CASSLWSGVSNEQFF. The chain joins TRBV7-2 to TRBJ2-1; D gene unclear. With 2 bases removed from V and 6 bases from J, the gap between germline ends came to 14 bases. The CDR3 sequence is 15 residues long. Germline V CDR1 and CDR2: SGHTA, FQGNSA. Complete variable domain (other parts from reference TRBV7-2 and TRBJ2-1): GAGVSQSPSNKVTEKGKDVELRCDPISGHTALYWYRQSLGQGLEFLIYFQGNSAPDKSGLPSDRFSAERTGGSVSTLTIQRTQQEDSAVYLCASSLWSGVSNEQFFGPGTRLTVL.

The chain joins TRBV28 to TRBJ1-5; 8 bases align to TRBD1. Per germline, CDR1 MDHEN and CDR2 SYDVKM. The CDR3 sequence is 14 residues long. V trimming: 6 bases; J trimming: 6 bases; junction bases outside the gene matches: 7. The CDR3 here is CASRSQGDSQPQHF. CDR3 bases: TGTGCCAGCAGATCACAGGGGGACAGTCAGCCCCAGCATTTT.

The V gene is TRBV30, the J gene TRBJ1-1, with D hard to call. V was cut by 4 bases and J by 0 bases, with 24 bases left in between. The germline V gene has CDR1 GTSNPN and CDR2 SVGIG (reference sequence). The CDR3 is made up of 18 amino acids. The CDR3 DNA sequence: TGTGCCTGGACCACCGGAAATCCGGCCTCAATAGTGAACACTGAAGCTTTCTTT. The encoded protein is CAWTTGNPASIVNTEAFF.

The rearrangement links TRBV4-2 to TRBJ1-1; D uncertain. CDR1 is LGHNA and CDR2 is YNFKEQ in the germline V gene. This CDR3 has 13 amino acids. The V end lost 0 bases, the J end lost 10 bases, and 12 bases lay between the germline ends. The CDR3 region is CASSQENGWAAFF. DNA of the CDR3: TGTGCCAGCAGCCAAGAGAACGGGTGGGCAGCTTTCTTT.

The chain couples TRBV4-3 to TRBJ2-1, with TRBD2 identical over 11 bases. The V gene's germline CDR1 is LGHNA and CDR2 YSLEER. The ends lost 0 bases at V and 7 bases at J; junction bases unmatched: 11. This CDR3 region has 18 residues. The CDR3, as DNA: TGCGCCAGCAGCCAAGATGGGCCTAGCGGGAGGAAGGATAATGAGCAGTTCTTC. Its protein is CASSQDGPSGRKDNEQFF.

A few counts support this clone. This chain uses TRBV19 with TRBJ2-7; D may be TRBD2 (5 bases). Trimming stripped 6 bases from V and 2 bases from J, with 8 bases between. The CDR3 runs 12 residues. CDR1 is LNHDA and CDR2 is SQIVND in the germline V gene (reference sequence). The CDR3 loop reads CASSSGAYEQYF. DNA for the CDR3: TGTGCCAGTAGCTCCGGGGCCTACGAGCAGTACTTC. The complete variable domain, with remaining parts taken from reference TRBV19 and TRBJ2-7, reads DGGITQSPKYLFRKEGQNVTLSCEQNLNHDAMYWYRQDPGQGLRLIYYSQIVNDFQKGDIAEGYSVSREKKESFPLTVTSAQKNPTAFYLCASSSGAYEQYFGPGTRLTVT.

The J gene is TRBJ2-7, the V gene TRBV29-1, with a weak D call TRBD1 (7 bases). This CDR3 has 12 amino acids. Looked up from germline, CDR1 is SQVTM and CDR2 is ANQGSEA. Trimming left V 6 bases short and J 0 bases short, with 9 bases between. CDR3 nucleotides: TGCAGCGTGCAGGGGGGCTCCTACGAGCAGTACTTC. This encodes CSVQGGSYEQYF.

This chain links TRBV19 with TRBJ2-1; possible D gene TRBD2, 6 bases. Germline assignment: CDR1 LNHDA and CDR2 SQIVND (reference sequence). Deletions cut 2 bases from V and 5 bases from J, with 13 bases between. The CDR3 covers 15 residues. CDR3 loop: CASSIFSSVNNEQFF. As DNA, the CDR3 is TGTGCCAGTAGTATATTTTCTAGCGTCAACAATGAGCAGTTCTTC.

The chain is built from TRBV5-1 and TRBJ2-2; TRBD2 is a possible D gene (5 bases). Germline V CDR1 and CDR2: SGHRS, YFSETQ. Trimming shortened V by 2 bases and J by 1 base, and 9 bases separated the two germline ends. There are 15 residues in the CDR3. The chain's CDR3 is CASSFFAGNTGELFF. The CDR3 coding sequence is TGCGCCAGCAGCTTCTTCGCGGGGAACACCGGGGAGCTGTTTTTT.

This clone occurred a few times. J is TRBJ1-2 and V is TRBV14, with TRBD1 identical over 7 bases. With V trimmed by 4 bases and J by 0 bases, 5 bases remained unmatched. Germline V gene lookup returns CDR1 SGHDN and CDR2 FVKESK. The CDR3 consists of 15 residues. Here the CDR3 DNA reads TGTGCCAGCAGCCGATTGGGACAGACTAACTATGGCTACACCTTC. It codes for CASSRLGQTNYGYTF.

The chain is built from TRBV5-1 and TRBJ2-7; 8 bases map to TRBD1. The CDR3 is made up of 14 amino acids. Trimming took 4 bases from V and 7 from J; bases not matched to a gene: 10. Germline V CDR1 and CDR2: SGHRS, YFSETQ. CDR3 DNA: TGCGCCAGCAGCCCTCGACAGGGGCAAGGGGAGCAGTACTTC. Translating it yields CASSPRQGQGEQYF. The whole variable domain, remainder taken from reference TRBV5-1 and TRBJ2-7, is KAGVTQTPRYLIKTRGQQVTLSCSPISGHRSVSWYQQTPGQGLQFLFEYFSETQRNKGNFPGRFSGRQFSNSRSEMNVSTLELGDSALYLCASSPRQGQGEQYFGPGTRLTVT.

The chain is built from TRBV19 and TRBJ2-1; 10 bases fit TRBD2. The germline V gene has CDR1 LNHDA and CDR2 SQIVND (reference sequence). After removal of 1 base from V and 8 bases from J, the junction contained 5 bases not matched to a gene. The CDR3 consists of 15 residues. This CDR3 reads CASSIGSGREYEQFF. The CDR3 nucleotides read TGTGCCAGTAGTATAGGAAGCGGGAGGGAATATGAGCAGTTCTTC.

The chain is built from TRBV7-8 and TRBJ2-1; 15 bases agree with TRBD2. From germline, CDR1 is SGHVS and CDR2 FQNEAQ. Losses at the gene ends were 6 bases for V and 5 bases for J; bases not matched to a gene: 5. CDR3 size: 16 residues. The CDR3 coding sequence is TGTGCCAGCAGACTGGGACTAGCGGGAGGAGACAATGAGCAGTTCTTC. Translated, it gives CASRLGLAGGDNEQFF.

The chain employs TRBV11-3 and TRBJ2-2, with 8 nucleotides matching TRBD2. Germline values: CDR1 SGHNT, CDR2 YENEEA. The CDR3 spans 16 residues. Trimming took 2 bases from V and 7 from J; bases not matched to a gene: 9. CDR3 DNA: TGTGCCAGCAGCTTAACGAGCGGGAGAGGGGGCGGGGAGCTGTTTTTT. Protein product: CASSLTSGRGGGELFF.

This chain's CDR3 is CARSTRQGKTQYF. For the CDR3, the DNA is TGTGCCAGAAGCACAAGACAGGGAAAGACCCAGTACTTC. The chain joins TRBV5-3 to TRBJ2-5; 7 positions agree with TRBD1. TRBV5-3 is reported as an ORF; its role is uncertain. CDR3 length: 13 residues. V lost 4 bases, J lost 6 bases, and 6 bases stayed unmatched.

The V and J genes are TRBV7-9 and TRBJ2-1, with D tentatively TRBD1 (5 bases). V lost 5 bases, J lost 2 bases, and 10 bases lay in between. Germline V gives CDR1 SEHNR, CDR2 FQNEAQ (reference sequence). The CDR3 sequence is 14 residues long. The CDR3 bases are TGTGCCAGCAGCATACGGACAACCTACAATGAGCAGTTCTTC. Its translation: CASSIRTTYNEQFF.

The CDR3 sequence is CASSLEGGKEKLFF. The CDR3 DNA follows: TGTGCCAGCAGCTTAGAAGGGGGGAAGGAAAAACTGTTTTTT. V gene TRBV7-6 combines with J gene TRBJ1-4, with D possibly matching TRBD1 (6 bases). Germline V CDR1 and CDR2: SGHVS, FNYEAQ. The CDR3 length is 14 residues. V shed 1 base and J shed 8 bases, with 11 bases lying between them.

The chain is built from TRBV19 and TRBJ2-5; 7 bases agree with TRBD1. Trimming cost V 6 bases and J 1 base; bases outside gene matches: 2. The CDR3 extends over 13 amino acids. The germline CDR1 and CDR2 sequences are LNHDA and SQIVND (reference sequence). CDR3 loop: CASSGTAQETQYF. DNA for the CDR3: TGTGCCAGTAGCGGGACAGCCCAAGAGACCCAGTACTTC.

The chain is built from TRBV27 and TRBJ1-1; D not certain. The V gene's germline CDR1 is MNHEY and CDR2 SMNVEV (reference sequence). V was cut by 8 bases and J by 2 bases, with 6 bases left in between. The CDR3 consists of 11 residues. DNA for the CDR3: TGTGCCAGCCGGAAAAACACTGAAGCTTTCTTT. Its translation is CASRKNTEAFF.

J is TRBJ1-2 and V is TRBV10-3, with unresolved D. The CDR3 loop spans 16 amino acids. From germline, CDR1 is ENHRY and CDR2 SYGVKD. Trimming shortened V by 2 bases and J by 0 bases, and 13 bases separated the two germline ends. The CDR3 loop is CAISENTAPSNYGYTF. CDR3 coding DNA: TGTGCCATCAGTGAGAATACAGCGCCTTCTAACTATGGCTACACCTTC.

This clone was seen a single time. The chain joins TRBV7-9 to TRBJ2-7; 7 nucleotides match TRBD2. The CDR3 is 12 residues long. From germline, CDR1 is SEHNR and CDR2 FQNEAQ (reference sequence). Trimming removed 8 bases from V and 5 bases from J; junction bases left unmatched: 6. Written as DNA, the CDR3 is TGTGCCAGCGGGCGGGAGTACCACGAGCAGTACTTC. Translated, it gives CASGREYHEQYF.

The V call is TRBV9, the J call TRBJ2-4, with D hard to call. Germline V gives CDR1 SGDLS, CDR2 YYNGEE. Deletions cut 4 bases from V and 0 bases from J, with 14 bases between. This CDR3 spans 16 amino acids. CDR3 in DNA: TGTGCCAGCAGCCCGACCCCGGAGCTAGCCAAAAACATTCAGTACTTC. Its translation is CASSPTPELAKNIQYF. The variable domain in full, with the rest retrieved from reference TRBV9 and TRBJ2-4, is DSGVTQTPKHLITATGQRVTLRCSPRSGDLSVYWYQQSLDQGLQFLIQYYNGEERAKGNILERFSAQQFPDLHSELNLSSLELGDSALYFCASSPTPELAKNIQYFGAGTRLSVL.